The 12 T cell receptor beta chains below were found in one sample sequenced in a study of TIL therapy for anti-PD-1-resistant metastatic lung cancer. Time point specified: pre-treatment sample, taken before nivolumab and TIL therapy. This was the immunoSEQ v3 assay. Sequencing was performed with immunoSEQ multiplex PCR; in TCRdb, only in-frame clones are kept and a portion is missing. The sample includes roughly 58,000 clones, 81% of them seen just once. Sequences were derived from blood, sampled at baseline. The receptors here all came from a person between 30 and 80 years old with non-small cell lung cancer.

The J gene is TRBJ1-1, the V gene TRBV21-1. TRBV21-1 has pseudogene status. This CDR3 has 12 residues. The CDR3 bases are TGTGCCAGCAGCCCTCATGGGGGTGAAGCTTTCTTT. Its translation: CASSPHGGEAFF.

The chain carries TRBV6-5 and TRBJ2-7, with TRBD1 identical over 9 bases. V was clipped by 6 bases and J by 2 bases; unmatched bases: 5. Germline V gene lookup returns CDR1 MNHEY and CDR2 SVGAGI. The CDR3 extends over 14 amino acids. CDR3 sequence: CASSTTGGPYEQYF. The CDR3, as DNA: TGTGCCAGCAGCACGACAGGGGGACCCTACGAGCAGTACTTC.

The chain couples TRBV7-2 to TRBJ1-4; D perhaps matches TRBD1 (6 bases). CDR1 is SGHTA and CDR2 is FQGNSA in the germline V gene. The CDR3 covers 15 residues. V shed 6 bases and J shed 15 bases, with 26 bases lying between them. CDR3: CASREEPRPGQRMFF. The CDR3 DNA is TGTGCCAGCAGAGAAGAGCCGAGGCCCGGACAGAGGATGTTTTTT.

The chain joins TRBV11-2 to TRBJ2-1; 8 nucleotides match TRBD2. With 3 bases clipped from V and 4 bases from J, the junction kept 2 bases outside the gene matches. CDR1 and CDR2 from the germline V gene are SGHAT and FQNNGV. The CDR3 covers 14 residues. The CDR3 nucleotides read TGTGCCAGCAGCTTGGGCGGGAGGTACAATGAGCAGTTCTTC. Its protein product is CASSLGGRYNEQFF.

The genes are TRBV6-5 and TRBJ2-2; D assignment may be TRBD1 or TRBD2 (5 bases each). V was shortened by 6 bases and J by 1 base, with 12 bases between the two germline ends. The CDR3 loop spans 15 amino acids. The germline gives CDR1 MNHEY, CDR2 SVGAGI. CDR3 region: CASSSGTVNTGELFF. CDR3 DNA: TGTGCCAGCAGCTCCGGGACGGTGAACACCGGGGAGCTGTTTTTT.

This chain connects TRBV9 to TRBJ2-7; D gene uncertain. Germline lookup yields CDR1 SGDLS and CDR2 YYNGEE. The CDR3 covers 14 residues. Trimming removed 0 bases from V and 2 bases from J, with 9 bases in between. CDR3 in DNA: TGTGCCAGCAGCGTAGAAGGGTTTCCCTACGAGCAGTACTTC. Protein sequence: CASSVEGFPYEQYF.

Here the CDR3 reads CASSLVRGEQFF. DNA for the CDR3: TGTGCCAGCAGCTTAGTCAGGGGGGAGCAGTTCTTC. The rearrangement uses TRBV7-2 and TRBJ2-1; 7 bases are shared with TRBD1. Per the germline V gene, CDR1 is SGHTA and CDR2 is FQGNSA. Trimming removed 1 base from V and 10 bases from J; junction bases left unmatched: 1. The CDR3 length is 12 residues.

CDR3 amino acids: CASSYGAQANYGYTF. In DNA form, the CDR3 reads TGTGCCAGCAGTTACGGGGCCCAAGCTAACTATGGCTACACCTTC. J is TRBJ1-2 and V is TRBV6-6; D perhaps matches TRBD1 (5 bases). V lost 2 bases and J 0 bases, leaving 10 bases between the germline ends. Germline V gene data show CDR1 as MNHNY and CDR2 as SVGAGI (reference sequence). This CDR3 has 15 residues.

The chain links TRBV6-2 or TRBV6-3 to TRBJ1-1; the D gene is possibly TRBD1 (6 bases). The CDR3 is 13 residues long. The V end was cut by 2 bases, the J end by 7 bases, with 11 bases between. The germline gives CDR1 MNHEY, CDR2 SVGEGT. In DNA, the CDR3 is TGTGCCAGCAGTTACGAAGGGGGGCTTGAAGCTTTCTTT. It specifies CASSYEGGLEAFF.

The chain employs TRBV7-9 and TRBJ1-6; D unclear. This CDR3 region has 13 residues. Germline V gene data show CDR1 as SEHNR and CDR2 as FQNEAQ (reference sequence). V lost 5 bases, J lost 10 bases, and 12 bases lay in between. DNA for the CDR3: TGTGCCAGCAGCCAGACACCGGAATCACCCCTCCACTTT. Protein product: CASSQTPESPLHF.

The rearrangement joins TRBV7-8 to TRBJ2-7, with 8 bases that match TRBD2. This CDR3 is built from 14 residues. Germline loops: CDR1 SGHVS, CDR2 FQNEAQ. The junction had 5 bases not matched to a gene; V was cut back by 5 bases and J by 2 bases. The chain's CDR3 is CASSLGRGAYEQYF. The CDR3 region has the DNA TGTGCCAGCAGCCTAGGGCGGGGGGCCTACGAGCAGTACTTC.

CDR3: CASSLGQSLTDTQYF. DNA of the CDR3: TGTGCCAGCAGTTTGGGCCAGTCCCTCACAGATACGCAGTATTTT. This rearrangement joins TRBV27 to TRBJ2-3; D not certain. This CDR3 spans 15 amino acids. Trimming took 3 bases from V and 2 from J, leaving 12 bases between them. Germline values: CDR1 MNHEY, CDR2 SMNVEV (reference sequence).